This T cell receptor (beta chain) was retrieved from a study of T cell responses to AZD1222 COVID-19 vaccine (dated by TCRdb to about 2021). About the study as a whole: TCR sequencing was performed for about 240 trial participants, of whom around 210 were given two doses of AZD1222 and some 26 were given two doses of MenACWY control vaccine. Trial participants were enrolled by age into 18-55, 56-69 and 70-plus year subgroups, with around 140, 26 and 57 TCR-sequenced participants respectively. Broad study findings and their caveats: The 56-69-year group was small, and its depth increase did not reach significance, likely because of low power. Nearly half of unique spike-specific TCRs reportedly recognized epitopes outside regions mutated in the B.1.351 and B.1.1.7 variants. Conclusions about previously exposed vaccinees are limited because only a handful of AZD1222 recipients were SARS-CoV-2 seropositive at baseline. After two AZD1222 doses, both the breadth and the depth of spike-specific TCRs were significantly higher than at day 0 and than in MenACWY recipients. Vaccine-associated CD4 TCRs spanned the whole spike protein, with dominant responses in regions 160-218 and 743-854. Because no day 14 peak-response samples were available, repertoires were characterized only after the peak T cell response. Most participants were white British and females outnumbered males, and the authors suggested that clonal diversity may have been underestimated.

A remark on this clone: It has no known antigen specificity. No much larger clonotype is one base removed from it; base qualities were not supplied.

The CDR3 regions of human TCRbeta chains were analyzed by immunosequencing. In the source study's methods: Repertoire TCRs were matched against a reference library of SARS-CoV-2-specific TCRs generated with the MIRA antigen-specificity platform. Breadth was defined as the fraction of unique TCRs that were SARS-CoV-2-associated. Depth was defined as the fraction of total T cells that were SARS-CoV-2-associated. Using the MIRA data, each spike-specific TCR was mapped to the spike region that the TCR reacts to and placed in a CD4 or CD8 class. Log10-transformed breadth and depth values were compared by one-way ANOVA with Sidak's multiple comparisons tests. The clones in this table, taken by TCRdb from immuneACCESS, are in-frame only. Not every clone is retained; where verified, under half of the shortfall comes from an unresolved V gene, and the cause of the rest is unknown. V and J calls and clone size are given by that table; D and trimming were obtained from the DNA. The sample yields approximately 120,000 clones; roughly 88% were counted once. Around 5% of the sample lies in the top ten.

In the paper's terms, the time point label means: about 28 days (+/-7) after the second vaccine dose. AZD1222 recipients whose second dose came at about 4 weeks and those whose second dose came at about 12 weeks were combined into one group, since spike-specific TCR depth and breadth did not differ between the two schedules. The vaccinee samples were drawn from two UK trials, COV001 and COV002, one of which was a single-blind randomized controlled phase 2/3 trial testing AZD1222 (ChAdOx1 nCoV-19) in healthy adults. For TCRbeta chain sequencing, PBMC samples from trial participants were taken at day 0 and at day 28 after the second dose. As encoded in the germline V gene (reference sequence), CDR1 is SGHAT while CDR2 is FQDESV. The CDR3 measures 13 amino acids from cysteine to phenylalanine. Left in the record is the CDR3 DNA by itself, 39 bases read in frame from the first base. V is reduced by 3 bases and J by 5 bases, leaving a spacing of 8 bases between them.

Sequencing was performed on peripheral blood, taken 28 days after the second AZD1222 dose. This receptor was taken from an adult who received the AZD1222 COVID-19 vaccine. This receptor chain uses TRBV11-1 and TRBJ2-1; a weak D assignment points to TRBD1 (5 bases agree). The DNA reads TGTGCCAGCAGCTTCACAGGCAACAATGAGCAGTTCTTC. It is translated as CASSFTGNNEQFF.